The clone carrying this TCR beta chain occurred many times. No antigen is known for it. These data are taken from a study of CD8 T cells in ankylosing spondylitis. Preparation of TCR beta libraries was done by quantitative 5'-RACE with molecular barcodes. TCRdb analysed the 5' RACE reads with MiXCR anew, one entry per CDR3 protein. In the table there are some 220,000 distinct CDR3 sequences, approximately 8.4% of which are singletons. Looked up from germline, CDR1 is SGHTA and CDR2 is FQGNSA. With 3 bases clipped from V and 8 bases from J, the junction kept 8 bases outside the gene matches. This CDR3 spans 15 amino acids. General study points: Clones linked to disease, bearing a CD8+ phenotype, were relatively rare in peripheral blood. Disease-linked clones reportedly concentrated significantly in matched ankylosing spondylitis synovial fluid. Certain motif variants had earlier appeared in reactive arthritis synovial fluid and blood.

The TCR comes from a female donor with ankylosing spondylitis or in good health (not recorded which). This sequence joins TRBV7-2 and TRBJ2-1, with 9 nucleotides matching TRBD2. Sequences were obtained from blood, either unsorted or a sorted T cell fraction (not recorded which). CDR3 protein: CASSLGTSTFDEQFF. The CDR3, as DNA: TGTGCCAGCAGCTTGGGGACTAGCACGTTTGATGAGCAGTTCTTC.